This TCR beta chain was observed in a study of blood T cell repertoires in COVID-19. The CDR3 runs to 15 residues. In germline, CDR1 is MNHEY, CDR2 SVGEGT. The V segment lost 2 bases and the J segment 6 bases; nucleotides outside the gene matches: 8. As processed by the authors: Researchers report that nucleated cell counts were estimated from reference gene primer amplification. TCRdb keeps only in-frame clones here, not all; method: immunoSEQ multiplex PCR. V, J and clone size derive from that table, while D and trimming were established from the DNA sequence. The profile shows 40,000 or so clones, roughly 80% of them singletons.

Sequencing input: peripheral blood. This clonotype was sampled from a man between 60 and 70 years old in a cohort sampled during active COVID-19. The chain carries TRBV6-2 or TRBV6-3 and TRBJ2-3; TRBD2 matches 7 bases. For the CDR3, the DNA is TGTGCCAGCAGTTACCGGGACTACCCGGTGGATACGCAGTATTTT. Residues: CASSYRDYPVDTQYF.